This is a list of T cell receptor beta chains from one sample in a study of early T cells in non-severe SARS-CoV-2 infection. TCRdb fed the 5' RACE reads into MiXCR, producing one record per CDR3 protein. The sample includes just under 90,000 distinct CDR3 sequences, 14% of them seen just once. Material for sequencing was whole blood. Receptors originate from an adult who was a healthcare worker with PCR-confirmed SARS-CoV-2 infection or an uninfected control (not recorded which). Both conserved end residues are part of each CDR3. Each record gives: V gene, D gene, clone size, J gene, CDR3 DNA, CDR3 protein. The D gene is left open where the match is weak. Size values are once, few and many counts, or a class for expanded clones, and some rows have none.

TRBV11-2	NA	NA	TRBJ1-1	TGTGCCAGCAGCCCCTGGACGGGAAGGAATTCTGAAGCTTTCTTT	CASSPWTGRNSEAFF
TRBV6-2/TRBV6-3	NA	many	TRBJ2-1	TGTGCCAGCAGTACAGTGGGTCCAGCCTACAATGAGCAGTTCTTC	CASSTVGPAYNEQFF
TRBV29-1	NA	NA	TRBJ1-1	TGCAGCGTTAAGTTCGTCGGGGATGAAGCTTTCTTT	CSVKFVGDEAFF
TRBV5-6	NA	many	TRBJ2-2	TGTGCCAGCAGCTTGTGGACCGGGGAGCTGTTTTTT	CASSLWTGELFF
TRBV4-1	NA	NA	TRBJ2-2	TGCGCCAGCAGCCAAGATCTGGCAGGTGCAAACGGGGAGCTGTTTTTT	CASSQDLAGANGELFF
TRBV20-1	NA	NA	TRBJ1-1	TGCAGTGCTAGTCGCCGGGGGAACACTGAAGCTTTCTTT	CSASRRGNTEAFF
TRBV12-3/TRBV12-4	TRBD2	many	TRBJ2-1	TGTGCCAGCAGTTTAGGCGGGAGGGCTAGGGATGAGCAGTTCTTC	CASSLGGRARDEQFF
TRBV7-8	TRBD2	NA	TRBJ2-1	TGTGCCAGCAGCTGGACTAGCGGGAGTCAGAATGAGCAGTTCTTC	CASSWTSGSQNEQFF
TRBV18	NA	few	TRBJ1-3	TGTGCCAGCTCAAGTACAGGGTACTCATCCGGAAACACCATATATTTT	CASSSTGYSSGNTIYF
TRBV6-5	TRBD2	many	TRBJ2-1	TGTGCCATCCGGGGCTCTAGCGGGCATGAGCAGTTCTTC	CAIRGSSGHEQFF
TRBV5-1	TRBD2	few	TRBJ2-1	TGCGCCAGCAGCTTGGCCGCTAGCGGGAAACCCAATGAGCAGTTCTTC	CASSLAASGKPNEQFF
TRBV12-3/TRBV12-4	TRBD1	NA	TRBJ1-2	TGTGCCAGCAGTCCCACAGGGGGGAAGTATGGCTACACCTTC	CASSPTGGKYGYTF
TRBV27	NA	NA	TRBJ2-7	TGTGCCAGCAGTTCCGGGGAGTACGAGCAGTACTTC	CASSSGEYEQYF
TRBV5-1	NA	many	TRBJ2-3	TGCGCCAGCAGCTTGTTATCGGGAGAAGATACGCAGTATTTT	CASSLLSGEDTQYF
TRBV5-6	NA	NA	TRBJ2-3	TGTGCCAGCAGCTTGGTGCAGTTGTCTAGCACAGATACGCAGTATTTT	CASSLVQLSSTDTQYF
TRBV25-1	NA	few	TRBJ2-7	TGTGCCAGCAGTGGGACCGGACGCCGGAACGAGCAGTACTTC	CASSGTGRRNEQYF
TRBV2	NA	many	TRBJ2-7	TGTGCCAGCAGTTCCCGTGAGGTTTCCCCCTACGAGCAGTACTTC	CASSSREVSPYEQYF
TRBV7-9	NA	few	TRBJ2-5	TGTGCCAGCAGCCCCGGGACGGAAGAGACCCAGTACTTC	CASSPGTEETQYF
TRBV20-1	NA	NA	TRBJ1-1	TGCAGTGCTAGACACGGGAGGAACACTGAAGCTTTCTTT	CSARHGRNTEAFF
TRBV6-1	TRBD1	NA	TRBJ2-7	TGTGCCAGCAGCCTCCCACAGGGGCCCTCCTACGAGCAGTACTTC	CASSLPQGPSYEQYF
TRBV7-6	NA	few	TRBJ2-3	TGTGCCAGCACCGGGGAGCTTACCACAGATACGCAGTATTTT	CASTGELTTDTQYF
TRBV6-1	NA	NA	TRBJ2-4	TGTGCCAGCCTTGACGTAGGTGGGAGCCAGTACTTC	CASLDVGGSQYF
TRBV7-2	NA	many	TRBJ2-2	TGTGCCAGCAGCTTCTTGGGACGGACGAACACCGGGGAGCTGTTTTTT	CASSFLGRTNTGELFF
TRBV11-3	TRBD1	NA	TRBJ2-1	TGTGCCAGCAGCTCCAGGGACAGGCAGGATGAGCAGTTCTTC	CASSSRDRQDEQFF
TRBV30	NA	NA	TRBJ1-2	TGTGCCTGGACTCGGCAGGGCCTTTATGGCTACACCTTC	CAWTRQGLYGYTF
TRBV5-1	NA	NA	TRBJ1-1	TGCGCCAGCAGTTCCGGGACACCAACTTATGAAGCTTTCTTT	CASSSGTPTYEAFF
TRBV7-3	NA	many	TRBJ2-2	TGTGCCAGCAGCCCCGCCACAAGGACCGGGGAGCTGTTTTTT	CASSPATRTGELFF
TRBV4-1	NA	NA	TRBJ1-4	TGCGCCAGCAGCCAAGGCACCGGGGACGGACTGTTTTTT	CASSQGTGDGLFF
TRBV18	TRBD2	few	TRBJ2-3	TGTGCCAGCTCGGGGACTAGCGGGAGGAGCACAGATACGCAGTATTTT	CASSGTSGRSTDTQYF
TRBV20-1	NA	few	TRBJ2-2	TGCAGTGCTAAAGCCGAACGGGGCACCGGGGAGCTGTTTTTT	CSAKAERGTGELFF
TRBV7-2	NA	NA	TRBJ2-1	TGTGCCAGCAGCTCAGGACTACCCAATGAGCAGTTCTTC	CASSSGLPNEQFF
TRBV5-6	TRBD2	NA	TRBJ2-1	TGTGCCAGCAGCTTGGCAGCGGGAGGATGGAATGAGCAGTTCTTC	CASSLAAGGWNEQFF
TRBV6-5	TRBD2	NA	TRBJ2-1	TGTGCCAGCAGCTTAACTAGCGGGAGGGCGGACGAGCAGTTCTTC	CASSLTSGRADEQFF
TRBV6-6	NA	NA	TRBJ2-5	TGTGCCAGCAGTTACAACAGAGGGGCTGAGACCCAGTACTTC	CASSYNRGAETQYF
TRBV6-6	NA	few	TRBJ2-1	TGTGCCAGCAGTTACTCGAGGGTTTACAATGAGCAGTTCTTC	CASSYSRVYNEQFF
TRBV10-3	NA	once	TRBJ2-5	TGTGCCATCAGCCCCGGGACTTCTCAAGAGACCCAGTACTTC	CAISPGTSQETQYF
TRBV4-1	TRBD2	NA	TRBJ2-7	TGCGCCAGCAGCCCGCGGGAGTTCCACGAGCAGTACTTC	CASSPREFHEQYF
TRBV20-1	NA	NA	TRBJ1-4	TGCAGTGCGAACACGCAGGGTCAGCCTAATGAAAAACTGTTTTTT	CSANTQGQPNEKLFF
TRBV11-1	NA	few	TRBJ2-2	TGTGCCAGCAGCTCCCGCTTCGGGGGCAGGAAAAACACCGGGGAGCTGTTTTTT	CASSSRFGGRKNTGELFF
TRBV7-7	NA	NA	TRBJ2-3	TGTGCCAGCAGCCGGGCGGGTGCTGGGGGTGGAGATACGCAGTATTTT	CASSRAGAGGGDTQYF
TRBV29-1	TRBD1	few	TRBJ2-7	TGCAGCGTTGTACAGGGGGTGAGGGGCTCCTACGAGCAGTACTTC	CSVVQGVRGSYEQYF
TRBV27	NA	few	TRBJ1-1	TGTGCCAGCAGTTTAGTCTCTCGGAACACTGAAGCTTTCTTT	CASSLVSRNTEAFF
TRBV6-4	TRBD2	NA	TRBJ2-1	TGTGCCAGCAGTCGACTAGCGGACGACTTTGAGCAGTTCTTC	CASSRLADDFEQFF
TRBV5-1	TRBD2	many	TRBJ2-2	TGCGCCAGCAGCTTGGATTCGGCGGGAGGGAACACCGGGGAGCTGTTTTTT	CASSLDSAGGNTGELFF
TRBV7-6	TRBD1	many	TRBJ1-3	TGTGCCAGCAGCTTAGAGGGGGCAGGACGCGGAAACACCATATATTTT	CASSLEGAGRGNTIYF
TRBV7-8	NA	NA	TRBJ2-5	TGTGCCAGCAGCTTAGTTAACGGGGACGGAGAGACCCAGTACTTC	CASSLVNGDGETQYF
TRBV18	NA	NA	TRBJ1-5	TGTGCCAGCTCGGCCCTGGATGAACAGCCCCAGCATTTT	CASSALDEQPQHF
TRBV6-5	TRBD1	once	TRBJ2-7	TGTGCCAGCAACCCCCGGGACAGGGGCTTCTACGAGCAGTACTTC	CASNPRDRGFYEQYF
TRBV7-9	NA	NA	TRBJ1-1	TGTGCCAGCCTGCCACGTGCAGGGAACGCGCGTAATGAAGCTTTCTTT	CASLPRAGNARNEAFF
TRBV5-5	NA	NA	TRBJ2-5	TGTGCCAGCAGCCAACGCGCGGGGTACCAAGAGACCCAGTACTTC	CASSQRAGYQETQYF
TRBV10-3	TRBD2	NA	TRBJ2-1	TGTGCCATCAGTGAGCCGGGACTAGCGGGAGGGAATGAGCAGTTCTTC	CAISEPGLAGGNEQFF
TRBV29-1	NA	NA	TRBJ2-7	TGCAGCGTTGAAGTGGACGGGAAAAGCTCCTACGAGCAGTACTTC	CSVEVDGKSSYEQYF